This T cell receptor (beta chain) was sequenced during a study of blood T cell repertoires in COVID-19. Study-level background: The study drew acute and convalescent COVID-19 samples from the United States, Italy and Spain.

CDR1 and CDR2 from the germline V gene are MNHEY and SMNVEV (reference sequence). The V segment lost 4 bases and the J segment 1 base; nucleotides outside the gene matches: 12. The CDR3 runs 18 residues. Study processing details: Reference gene primer amplification gave estimated nucleated cell counts. The method was immunoSEQ multiplex PCR; TCRdb's version includes in-frame clones alone and lacks a portion of them. That table supplies the V and J calls and clone size; D and trimming were determined from the DNA. The sample has 410,000 or so clones; around nine tenths are singletons. While infection was still active, Seattle patients were enrolled and then followed longitudinally.

The sequenced material came from peripheral blood. The receptor was isolated from a middle-aged woman with COVID-19, enrolled during active disease. The chain carries TRBV27 and TRBJ2-3, with 9 bases lining up with TRBD2. CDR3 nucleotides: TGTGCCAGCAGTTCCCGTCCCGTGAGCGGGAGGCGCACAGATACGCAGTATTTT. It translates to CASSSRPVSGRRTDTQYF.